The 7 T cell receptor beta chains below come from one sample, sequenced in a study of blood T cell repertoires in COVID-19. TCRdb keeps only in-frame clones here, not all; method: immunoSEQ multiplex PCR. The sample lists tens of thousands of clones; 88% were seen once. Sequencing was performed on peripheral blood. The receptors come from a woman in her forties with acute or convalescent COVID-19.

The chain joins TRBV7-9 to TRBJ2-2; D is unclear. Germline CDR1 SEHNR, CDR2 FQNEAQ (reference sequence). V shed 11 bases and J shed 6 bases, with 16 bases lying between them. The CDR3 is made up of 13 amino acids. CDR3 loop: CAVNWRNSGELFF. In DNA, the CDR3 is TGTGCCGTAAATTGGAGAAATTCCGGGGAGCTGTTTTTT.

The rearrangement uses TRBV12-5 and TRBJ1-6; 7 bases fit TRBD1. Looked up from germline, CDR1 is LGHNT and CDR2 is FRNRAP. Unmatched junction bases numbered 6, after V lost 6 bases and J lost 7 bases. CDR3 length equals 14 residues. The CDR3 DNA is TGTGCTAGTGGGCCCACAGGGGCCAATTCACCCCTCCACTTT. Its protein is CASGPTGANSPLHF.

The genes are TRBV4-2 and TRBJ1-1, with D unclear. Per germline, CDR1 LGHNA and CDR2 YNFKEQ. The length of the CDR3 is 14 residues. V lost 1 base and J lost 3, with 9 bases in between. The DNA for the CDR3 is TGTGCCAGCAGCCAAGGGGAGGAGTACACTGAAGCTTTCTTT. It yields the protein CASSQGEEYTEAFF.

The chain carries TRBV9 and TRBJ1-5; 11 bases line up with TRBD1. This CDR3 is built from 16 residues. Germline values: CDR1 SGDLS, CDR2 YYNGEE. The V gene end was trimmed by 7 bases and the J gene end by 2 bases; junction bases not matched to a gene: 8. In nucleotides, the CDR3 is TGTGCCAGCCGCGACGGGACAGGGGGGGGCAATCAGCCCCAGCATTTT. It codes for CASRDGTGGGNQPQHF.

This clone was observed a few times. CDR3 protein: CASSLGGRSEAFF. CDR3 DNA sequence: TGTGCCAGCAGTTTAGGAGGGAGGTCTGAAGCTTTCTTT. J is TRBJ1-1 and V is TRBV28, with D unresolved. CDR1 MDHEN and CDR2 SYDVKM come from the germline V gene. V was cut by 2 bases and J by 6 bases, with 10 bases left in between. The length of the CDR3 is 13 residues.

The rearrangement joins TRBV7-3 to TRBJ1-6, with D possibly being TRBD1 (5 bases). V was trimmed by 4 bases and J by 10 bases, leaving 14 bases between them. Per the germline V gene, CDR1 is SGHTA and CDR2 is FQGTGA. The CDR3 length is 14 residues. The CDR3 here is CASSWEGRESPLHF. CDR3 coding DNA: TGTGCCAGCAGCTGGGAGGGGCGGGAGTCACCCCTCCACTTT.

This chain uses TRBV28 with TRBJ2-4, with unresolved D. CDR3 length equals 14 residues. Germline V gene lookup returns CDR1 MDHEN and CDR2 SYDVKM. The V and J ends lost 6 bases and 6 bases respectively, with 15 bases between them. Written as DNA, the CDR3 is TGTGCCAGCAGCCAAACGATTTCAGGAAACATTCAGTACTTC. Protein: CASSQTISGNIQYF.